These 20 T cell receptor beta chains share one sample of origin, sequenced in a study of T cells after yellow fever vaccination. TCRdb ran MiXCR on the 5' RACE reads and lists one entry per CDR3 protein. In the table there are roughly 120,000 distinct CDR3 sequences, roughly 8.4% of which are singletons. The specimen was CD8+ T cells sorted from PBMCs, collected 45 days after the yellow fever booster vaccination. These receptors were collected from a man under 40 who received the YFV17D yellow fever vaccine.

There are many counts of this clonotype. This sequence joins TRBV29-1 and TRBJ2-3; no clear D. This CDR3 has 14 residues. Germline assignment: CDR1 SQVTM and CDR2 ANQGSEA. V lost 3 bases, J lost 4 bases, and 14 bases lay in between. The DNA of the CDR3 is TGCAGCGTTGAGTCGGATCGAATTGCAGATACGCAGTATTTT. Protein: CSVESDRIADTQYF.

For the CDR3, the DNA is TGCGCCAGCAGCCAAGACAGAGTGGGTGGGCAGCCCCAGCATTTT. This codes for CASSQDRVGGQPQHF. This chain links TRBV4-1 with TRBJ1-5; D uncertain. CDR3 length: 15 residues. CDR1 is MGHRA, CDR2 YSYEKL, per germline. V lost 0 bases, J lost 7 bases, and 13 bases lay in between.

Many counts were recorded for this clonotype. V usage is TRBV24-1 and J usage is TRBJ1-5; perhaps TRBD1 as D (6 bases). The V gene's germline CDR1 is KGHDR and CDR2 SFDVKD. The CDR3 loop spans 15 amino acids. V lost 3 bases and J lost 3, with 11 bases in between. Here the CDR3 reads CATSDGTSANQPQHF. CDR3 DNA: TGTGCCACCAGTGATGGGACATCGGCCAATCAGCCCCAGCATTTT.

This clonotype was seen ten or more times. V usage is TRBV5-1 and J usage is TRBJ2-7; D perhaps matches TRBD1 (5 bases). V dropped 0 bases and J dropped 0 bases, with 19 bases sitting between them. CDR3 length: 18 amino acids. Per germline, CDR1 SGHRS and CDR2 YFSETQ. For the CDR3, the DNA is TGCGCCAGCAGCTTGGGCTGGACACAATCCAAAAGCTCCTACGAGCAGTACTTC. This encodes CASSLGWTQSKSSYEQYF.

This clonotype was counted ten times or more. The chain has TRBV15 and TRBJ2-3; possible D gene TRBD2, 5 bases. CDR1 is LNHNV and CDR2 is YYDKDF in the germline V gene (reference sequence). Trimming left V 2 bases short and J 1 base short, with 10 bases between. The CDR3 contains 15 residues. CDR3 DNA sequence: TGTGCCACCAGCAGATTCTCGAGGGGCACAGATACGCAGTATTTT. This sequence encodes CATSRFSRGTDTQYF.

This clonotype occurred a few times. V usage is TRBV4-3 and J usage is TRBJ2-6, with no clear D. Trimming took 0 bases from V and 2 from J, leaving 2 bases between them. CDR1 is LGHNA, CDR2 YSLEER, per germline. The CDR3 runs to 14 residues. The CDR3 nucleotides are TGCGCCAGCAGCCAAGAGGCTGGGGCCAACGTCCTGACTTTC. Translating gives CASSQEAGANVLTF.

This clonotype was seen ten or more times. This chain links TRBV7-2 with TRBJ2-3, with 7 bases fitting TRBD1. The CDR3 length is 13 residues. The germline V gene has CDR1 SGHTA and CDR2 FQGNSA. The V gene end was trimmed by 11 bases and the J gene end by 14 bases; junction bases not matched to a gene: 19. As DNA, the CDR3 is TGTGCCTACTTTCGGGACAGCATCTTCTCGGGGTATTTT. Its translation is CAYFRDSIFSGYF.

This clonotype appeared many times. V gene TRBV4-3 combines with J gene TRBJ2-3, with TRBD2 identical over 15 bases. Germline assignment: CDR1 LGHNA and CDR2 YSLEER. The CDR3 has 15 residues. V was clipped by 4 bases and J by 10 bases; unmatched bases: 6. The CDR3 here is CASSPGLAGGAPQYF. The CDR3 DNA follows: TGCGCCAGCAGCCCGGGACTAGCGGGAGGCGCTCCGCAGTATTTT.

The J gene is TRBJ2-1, the V gene TRBV7-3; D not resolved. With 1 base removed from V and 8 bases from J, the gap between germline ends came to 15 bases. The germline V gene has CDR1 SGHTA and CDR2 FQGTGA. The CDR3 is 15 amino acids. CDR3 in DNA: TGTGCCAGCAGCTTAATTTCTGGAAATCTCGATGAGCAGTTCTTC. As protein: CASSLISGNLDEQFF.

This clonotype was counted many times. The chain employs TRBV7-9 and TRBJ2-7; weak D call: TRBD2 (5 bases). With 4 bases removed from V and 2 bases from J, the gap between germline ends came to 9 bases. This CDR3 is built from 13 residues. The germline V gene has CDR1 SEHNR and CDR2 FQNEAQ (reference sequence). DNA of the CDR3: TGTGCCAGCAGCTCGGGGTCTACCTACGAGCAGTACTTC. Encoded protein: CASSSGSTYEQYF. Full variable domain (rest looked up from reference TRBV7-9 and TRBJ2-7): DTGVSQNPRHKITKRGQNVTFRCDPISEHNRLYWYRQTLGQGPEFLTYFQNEAQLEKSRLLSDRFSAERPKGSFSTLEIQRTEQGDSAMYLCASSSGSTYEQYFGPGTRLTVT.

This clonotype was recorded at least ten times. The chain couples TRBV5-6 to TRBJ2-2, with TRBD2 matching 7 bases. The CDR3 spans 15 residues. J gave up 4 bases and V 1 base, and 4 bases lay outside the gene matches. Germline V gives CDR1 SGHDT, CDR2 YYEEEE. For the CDR3, the DNA is TGTGCCAGCAGCTTGCTAGCGGAGAGCACCGGGGAGCTGTTTTTT. Amino acid sequence: CASSLLAESTGELFF.

Comments on this clonotype: A much larger clone differs by one base, so this may be a read error. V and J are TRBV13 and TRBJ2-1, with TRBD2 matching 7 bases. The germline gives CDR1 PRHDT, CDR2 FYEKMQ (reference sequence). The ends lost 9 bases at V and 8 bases at J; junction bases unmatched: 19. The CDR3 is 16 residues long. DNA of the CDR3: TGTGCCAGAGCAAAGCTAGCGGAATACTTGCACGATGAGCAGTTCTTC. It yields the protein CARAKLAEYLHDEQFF.

This chain joins TRBV27 and TRBJ2-5, with 7 bases lining up with TRBD1. The V and J ends lost 2 bases and 5 bases, in that order; junction bases with no gene match: 8. The CDR3 loop spans 15 amino acids. Germline CDR1 is MNHEY and CDR2 is SMNVEV (reference sequence). CDR3 protein: CASSLRPGGMETQYF. CDR3 coding DNA: TGTGCCAGCAGTTTAAGGCCAGGGGGAATGGAGACCCAGTACTTC.

This clonotype was found many times. The V and J genes are TRBV24-1 and TRBJ1-1; no definite D call. The V end lost 6 bases, the J end lost 4 bases, and 11 bases lay between the germline ends. The CDR3 is made up of 13 amino acids. Germline CDR1 KGHDR, CDR2 SFDVKD. This chain's CDR3 is CATSSPFVTEAFF. As DNA, the CDR3 is TGTGCCACCAGTTCACCCTTCGTCACTGAAGCTTTCTTT.

This clonotype showed up many times. V usage is TRBV18 and J usage is TRBJ2-1; 9 bases map to TRBD2. J was trimmed by 4 bases and V by 3 bases; bases with no gene match: 4. CDR1 is KGHSH, CDR2 LQKENI, per germline. The CDR3 consists of 15 residues. CDR3 DNA: TGTGCCAGCTCACCTGGACTAGCGCAGTACAATGAGCAGTTCTTC. Its protein is CASSPGLAQYNEQFF.

This clonotype was observed at least ten times. The V call is TRBV10-3, the J call TRBJ2-1; 7 bases line up with TRBD2. Germline CDR1 reads ENHRY; CDR2 reads SYGVKD. V lost 10 bases and J lost 8; bases outside the gene matches: 11. This CDR3 is 13 amino acids long. CDR3 residues: CATMGGLSDEQFF. The CDR3 DNA reads TGTGCCACCATGGGGGGACTATCCGATGAGCAGTTCTTC.

This clonotype was seen ten or more times. CDR3: CASSFSLRADQNTEAFF. The CDR3 coding sequence is TGTGCCAGCAGTTTTTCCCTGAGGGCTGACCAGAACACTGAAGCTTTCTTT. The chain recombines TRBV28 with TRBJ1-1; no firm D call. CDR1 MDHEN and CDR2 SYDVKM come from the germline V gene. V was cut by 3 bases and J by 1 base, with 18 bases left in between. This CDR3 region has 17 residues.

This chain connects TRBV30 to TRBJ1-1, with D uncertain. This CDR3 is 11 amino acids long. With 4 bases removed from V and 4 bases from J, the gap between germline ends came to 7 bases. The germline CDR1 and CDR2 sequences are GTSNPN and SVGIG (reference sequence). CDR3 bases: TGTGCCTGGACCAGTAGCACTGAAGCTTTCTTT. It yields the protein CAWTSSTEAFF.

This clonotype came up a few times. The chain recombines TRBV14 with TRBJ2-1; 7 nucleotides agree with TRBD1. V was pared by 0 bases and J by 1 base, with 6 bases of the junction left unmatched. The CDR3 consists of 17 residues. CDR1 SGHDN and CDR2 FVKESK come from the germline V gene. CDR3 residues: CASSQDPARGSYNEQFF. CDR3 bases: TGTGCCAGCAGCCAAGACCCGGCCAGGGGGTCCTACAATGAGCAGTTCTTC.

The V and J genes are TRBV7-6 and TRBJ2-1; TRBD2 agrees at 7 bases. This CDR3 has 15 amino acids. The V segment lost 1 base and the J segment 6 bases; nucleotides outside the gene matches: 6. Germline CDR1 SGHVS, CDR2 FNYEAQ. CDR3 bases: TGTGCCAGCAGCTTAGACGCCGGGAGGACCAATGAGCAGTTCTTC. This translates into CASSLDAGRTNEQFF.